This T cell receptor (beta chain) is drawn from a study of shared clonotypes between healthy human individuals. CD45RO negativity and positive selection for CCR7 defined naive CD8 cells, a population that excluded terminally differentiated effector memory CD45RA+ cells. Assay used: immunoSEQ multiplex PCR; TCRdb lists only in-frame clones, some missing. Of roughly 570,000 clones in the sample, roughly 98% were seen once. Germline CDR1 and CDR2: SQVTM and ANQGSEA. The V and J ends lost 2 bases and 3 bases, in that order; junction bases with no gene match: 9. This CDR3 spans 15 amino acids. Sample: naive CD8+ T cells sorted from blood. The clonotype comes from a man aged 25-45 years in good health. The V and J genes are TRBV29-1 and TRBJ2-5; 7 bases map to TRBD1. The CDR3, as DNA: TGCAGCGTTGAATTAATTGGGACAGTAAAAGAGACCCAGTACTTC. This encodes CSVELIGTVKETQYF.